The 10 T cell receptor beta chains below come from one sample, sequenced in a study of molecular identifiers for immune sequencing clone quantification. TCRdb itself ran the PCR reads through MiXCR, one entry per CDR3 protein. The sample yields about 630,000 distinct CDR3 sequences, approximately 24% seen once. Sequencing used naive CD8+ T cells from blood, with Jurkat cell RNA spiked in. Documented subset: FACS-sorted CD8+CD4-CCR7+CD45RA+ naive T cells. The receptors derive from a human donor in good health. Some libraries in this study had Jurkat cell RNA spiked in.

With regard to this clonotype: A much larger clone lies one base from this, so it may be a read error. The chain links TRBV6-2 or TRBV6-3 to TRBJ2-7; 11 nucleotides match TRBD2. This CDR3 comprises 18 residues. V lost 10 bases to trimming and J lost 0 bases; unmatched junction nucleotides: 17. The germline gives CDR1 MNHEY, CDR2 SVGEGT. CDR3 in DNA: TGTGCCACCTCGTCCGGGGCTAGCGGGAGGTACCCCTCCTACGAGCAGTACTTC. Amino acid sequence: CATSSGASGRYPSYEQYF.

A note on this clonotype: Germline and junction disagree at one end, which may indicate a read error. The chain uses TRBV6-1 and TRBJ2-7, with no clear D. The CDR3 contains 15 residues. Germline V gene lookup returns CDR1 MNHNS and CDR2 SASEGT. The CDR3 sequence is CARSELVTGPYEQYF. As DNA, the CDR3 is TGTGCCCGCAGTGAATTGGTGACCGGACCCTACGAGCAGTACTTC.

As regards this clonotype: A much larger clone differs from this one at a single base, so this may be a read error. This chain connects TRBV30 to TRBJ2-7, with 7 bases that match TRBD2. CDR1 and CDR2 from the germline V gene are GTSNPN and SVGIG (reference sequence). The CDR3 is 15 residues long. The CDR3 nucleotides are TGTGCCTGGAGTGTACAGTGGGAGGGCACCTACAAGCAGTACTTC. Translated, it gives CAWSVQWEGTYKQYF.

V is TRBV6-6 and J is TRBJ2-7; 7 bases line up with TRBD1. Germline trimming cut 2 bases from V and 4 bases from J; bases unmatched to any gene: 11. The CDR3 spans 16 residues. The germline gives CDR1 MNHNY, CDR2 SVGAGI (reference sequence). The CDR3 here is CASSYRQGTVDYEQYF. In DNA form, the CDR3 reads TGTGCCAGCAGTTACCGGCAGGGGACAGTAGATTACGAGCAGTACTTC.

The rearrangement uses TRBV4-1 and TRBJ2-7; no reliable D call. Germline values: CDR1 MGHRA, CDR2 YSYEKL. Trimming cost V 1 base and J 3 bases, with 10 bases left between them. The CDR3 totals 14 residues. CDR3 region: CASSQVEVDYEQYF. CDR3 in DNA: TGCGCCAGCAGCCAAGTTGAGGTTGACTACGAGCAGTACTTC.

This clonotype was recorded at least ten times. In DNA, the CDR3 is TGTGCCAGCAGCATGTTGGATACGCAGTATTTT. Translated, it gives CASSMLDTQYF. The chain couples TRBV21-1 to TRBJ2-3. TRBV21-1 is an annotated pseudogene. This CDR3 is built from 11 residues.

This clonotype was seen more than once but under ten times. Its ends do not fully match the called genes, so a read error is possible. The rearrangement joins TRBV7-9 to TRBJ2-7; possibly TRBD1 for D (6 bases). The CDR3 contains 14 residues. Germline-derived CDR1 and CDR2 are SEHNR and FQNEAQ (reference sequence). This chain's CDR3 is CARSPQDRPYEQYF. As DNA, the CDR3 is TGTGCCCGCAGCCCTCAGGACAGACCCTACGAGCAGTACTTC.

On this clonotype: The conserved phenylalanine or tryptophan normally closing the CDR3 is absent here, so this likely arose from a read error. The DNA for the CDR3 is TGCAGTGCTAGAGATGAGACAGGGGATCAGCCCCAGCATCTT. Translation: CSARDETGDQPQHL. The genes are TRBV20-1 and TRBJ1-5; TRBD1 agrees at 8 bases. Germline CDR1 DFQATT, CDR2 SNEGSKA (reference sequence). CDR3 length equals 14 residues. Losses at the gene ends were 0 bases for V and 5 bases for J; bases not matched to a gene: 3.

This clonotype came up many times. This chain joins TRBV27 and TRBJ1-1; no definite D call. V dropped 2 bases and J dropped 3 bases, with 7 bases sitting between them. The CDR3 has 13 residues. Germline-derived CDR1 and CDR2 are MNHEY and SMNVEV (reference sequence). The CDR3 sequence: CASSLQAHTEAFF. CDR3 nucleotide sequence: TGTGCCAGCAGTTTACAGGCCCACACTGAAGCTTTCTTT.

This clonotype turned up a few times. V and J are TRBV28 and TRBJ1-2; D unclear. This CDR3 has 16 residues. The germline V gene encodes CDR1 MDHEN and CDR2 SYDVKM. Trimming took off 5 bases at V and 2 bases at J, with 18 bases between the two ends. The CDR3 spells CASSPLSAQANYGYTF. The CDR3 DNA reads as TGTGCCAGCAGTCCCCTAAGTGCGCAGGCGAACTATGGCTACACCTTC.